A selection of T cell receptor beta chains follows, all from one sample in a study of cytomegalovirus exposure and HLA in healthy donors. TCRdb's copy holds only in-frame clones and misses some; the assay was immunoSEQ multiplex PCR. The table lists roughly 100,000 clones, about four fifths of them singletons, with 4.9% in the top ten. Sequencing was done on a sample of PBMCs. The source of these receptors is a woman between 40 and 50 years old in good health and CMV-seronegative. CDR3s include the opening cysteine and the closing phenylalanine or tryptophan. A D gene is named only where the DNA matches it firmly. Clone sizes are given selectively: once, few, many, or a class where the clone is expanded.

j_call v_call d_call clone_size cdr3_aa cdr3_nt
TRBJ1-1 TRBV29-1 TRBD1 NA CSVLGRQGRDTEAFF TGCAGCGTTCTGGGGAGACAGGGGAGAGACACTGAAGCTTTCTTT
TRBJ1-6 TRBV4-3 NA NA CASSQDRGIRSPLHF TGCGCCAGCAGCCAAGATCGAGGGATTCGTTCACCCCTCCACTTT
TRBJ1-5 TRBV6-5 TRBD1 NA CASSYSMQGGGQPQHF TGTGCCAGCAGTTACTCGATGCAGGGGGGAGGTCAGCCCCAGCATTTT
TRBJ1-2 TRBV7-2 TRBD1 few CASSLDTGGGYGYTF TGTGCCAGCAGCTTAGATACAGGGGGTGGCTATGGCTACACCTTC
TRBJ2-1 TRBV5-1 TRBD2 few CASSFTSGGALNNEQFF TGCGCCAGCAGCTTCACGAGCGGGGGGGCCTTAAACAATGAGCAGTTCTTC
TRBJ1-6 TRBV9 NA NA CASSPHTGHFGSPLHF TGTGCCAGCAGCCCCCACACAGGGCACTTCGGATCACCCCTCCACTTT
TRBJ2-7 TRBV6-6 TRBD2 NA CASRSGGSSYEQYF TGTGCCAGCAGGAGCGGGGGGTCCTCCTACGAGCAGTACTTC
TRBJ2-3 TRBV19 TRBD2 once CATSGGDTDTQYF TGTGCCACCAGCGGGGGAGACACAGATACGCAGTATTTT
TRBJ2-7 TRBV19 NA NA CASSIASRYEQYF TGTGCCAGTAGTATAGCCTCCAGGTACGAGCAGTACTTC
TRBJ2-1 TRBV5-1 NA NA CASSFGDSYNEQFF TGCGCCAGCAGCTTCGGGGACTCCTACAATGAGCAGTTCTTC
TRBJ1-4 TRBV4-2 NA few CASSQDWTATNEKLFF TGTGCCAGCAGCCAAGATTGGACAGCAACTAATGAAAAACTGTTTTTT
TRBJ1-1 TRBV7-3 TRBD1 NA CASSLGQGVSEAFF TGTGCCAGCAGCCTAGGACAGGGGGTCTCTGAAGCTTTCTTT
TRBJ2-7 TRBV6-6 TRBD1 NA CASSYPGQGAYEQYF TGTGCCAGCAGTTACCCGGGACAGGGGGCCTACGAGCAGTACTTC
TRBJ1-1 TRBV4-1 NA NA CASSQSHDMNTEAFF TGCGCCAGCAGCCAATCACACGACATGAACACTGAAGCTTTCTTT
TRBJ2-1 TRBV5-1 TRBD2 NA CASSLSSGGVYNEQFF TGCGCCAGCAGCTTGAGTAGCGGGGGGGTCTACAATGAGCAGTTCTTC
TRBJ2-3 TRBV5-1 NA NA CASSHDRSAGSDTQYF TGCGCCAGCAGCCATGATCGTAGCGCTGGGTCAGATACGCAGTATTTT
TRBJ1-4 TRBV7-9 NA NA CASSLNQGIEEKLFF TGTGCCAGCAGCTTGAATCAGGGAATAGAGGAAAAACTGTTTTTT
TRBJ2-7 TRBV5-5 TRBD1 few CASSLNRGQGTNF TGTGCCAGCAGCCTAAACAGAGGACAGGGGACGAACTTC